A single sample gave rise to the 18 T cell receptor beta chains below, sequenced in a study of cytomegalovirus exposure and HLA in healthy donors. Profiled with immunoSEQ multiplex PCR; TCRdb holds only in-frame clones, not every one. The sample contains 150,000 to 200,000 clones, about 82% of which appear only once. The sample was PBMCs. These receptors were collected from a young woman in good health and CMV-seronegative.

Here the CDR3 reads CASSLAGGVDTQYF. Here the CDR3 DNA reads TGTGCCAGCAGCTTAGCGGGAGGGGTAGATACGCAGTATTTT. V usage is TRBV7-6 and J usage is TRBJ2-3; 7 positions match TRBD2. Germline loops: CDR1 SGHVS, CDR2 FNYEAQ. The trim removed 0 bases at V and 5 bases at J, leaving 2 bases unmatched. This CDR3 region has 14 residues.

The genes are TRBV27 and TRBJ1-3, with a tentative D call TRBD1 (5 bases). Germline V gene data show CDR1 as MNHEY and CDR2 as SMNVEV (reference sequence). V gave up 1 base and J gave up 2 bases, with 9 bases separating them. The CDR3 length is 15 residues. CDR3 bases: TGTGCCAGCAGTTTATATCCAGGGACTGGAAACACCATATATTTT. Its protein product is CASSLYPGTGNTIYF.

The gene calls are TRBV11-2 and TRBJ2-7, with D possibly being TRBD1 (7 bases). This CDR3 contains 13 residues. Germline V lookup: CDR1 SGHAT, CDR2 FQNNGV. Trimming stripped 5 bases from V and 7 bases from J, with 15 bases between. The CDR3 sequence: CASSVQGGLEQYF. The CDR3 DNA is TGTGCCAGCAGCGTGCAGGGGGGTCTGGAGCAGTACTTC.

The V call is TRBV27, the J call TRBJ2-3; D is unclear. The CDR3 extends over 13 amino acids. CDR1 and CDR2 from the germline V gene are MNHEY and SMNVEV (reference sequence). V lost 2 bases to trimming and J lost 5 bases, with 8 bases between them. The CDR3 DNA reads TGTGCCAGCAGTTTAGGCCTAGGAGATACGCAGTATTTT. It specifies CASSLGLGDTQYF.

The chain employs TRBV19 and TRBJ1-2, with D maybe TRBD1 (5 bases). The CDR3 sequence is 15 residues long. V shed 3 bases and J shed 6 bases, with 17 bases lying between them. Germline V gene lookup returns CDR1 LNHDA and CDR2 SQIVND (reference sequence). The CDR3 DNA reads TGTGCCAGTAGTATGGGATTAGCAGGGAAGGATGGCTACACCTTC. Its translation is CASSMGLAGKDGYTF.

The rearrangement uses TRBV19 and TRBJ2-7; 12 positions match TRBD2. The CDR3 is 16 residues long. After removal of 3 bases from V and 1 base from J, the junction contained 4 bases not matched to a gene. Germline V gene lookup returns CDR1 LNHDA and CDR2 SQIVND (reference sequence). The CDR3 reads CASSILTSGGSYEQYF. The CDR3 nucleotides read TGTGCCAGTAGTATCCTGACTAGCGGGGGATCCTACGAGCAGTACTTC. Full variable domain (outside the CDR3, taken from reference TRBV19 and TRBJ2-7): DGGITQSPKYLFRKEGQNVTLSCEQNLNHDAMYWYRQDPGQGLRLIYYSQIVNDFQKGDIAEGYSVSREKKESFPLTVTSAQKNPTAFYLCASSILTSGGSYEQYFGPGTRLTVT.

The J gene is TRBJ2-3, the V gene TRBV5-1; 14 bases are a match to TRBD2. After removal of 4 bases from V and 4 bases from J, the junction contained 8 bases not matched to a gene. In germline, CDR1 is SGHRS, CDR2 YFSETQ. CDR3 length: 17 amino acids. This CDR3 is CASSAAGLAGGADTQYF. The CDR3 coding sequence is TGCGCCAGCAGCGCCGCCGGACTAGCGGGGGGCGCAGATACGCAGTATTTT.

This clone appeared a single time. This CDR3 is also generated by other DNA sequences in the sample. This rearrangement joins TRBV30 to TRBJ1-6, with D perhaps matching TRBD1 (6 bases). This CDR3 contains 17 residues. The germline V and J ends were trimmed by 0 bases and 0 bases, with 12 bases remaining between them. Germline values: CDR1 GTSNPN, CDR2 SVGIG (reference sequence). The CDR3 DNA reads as TGTGCCTGGAGTGTAGACAGGACAAGCTCCTATAATTCACCCCTCCACTTT. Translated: CAWSVDRTSSYNSPLHF.

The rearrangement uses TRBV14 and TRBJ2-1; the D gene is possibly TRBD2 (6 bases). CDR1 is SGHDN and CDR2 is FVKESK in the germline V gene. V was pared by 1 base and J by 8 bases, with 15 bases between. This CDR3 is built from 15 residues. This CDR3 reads CASSQGLAIFDEQFF. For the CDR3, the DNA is TGTGCCAGCAGCCAAGGCCTAGCGATTTTCGATGAGCAGTTCTTC.

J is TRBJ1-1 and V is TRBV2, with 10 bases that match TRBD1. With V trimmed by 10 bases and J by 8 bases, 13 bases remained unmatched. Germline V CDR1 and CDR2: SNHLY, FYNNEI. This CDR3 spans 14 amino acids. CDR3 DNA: TGTGCCACTCGACAGGGGGCGTTGATACTCGAAGCTTTCTTT. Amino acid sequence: CATRQGALILEAFF.

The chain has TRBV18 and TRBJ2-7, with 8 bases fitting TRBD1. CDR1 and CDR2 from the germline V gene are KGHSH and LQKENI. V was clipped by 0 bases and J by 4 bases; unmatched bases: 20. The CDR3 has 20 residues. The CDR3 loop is CASSPPYLTGGDRTLYEQYF. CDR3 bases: TGTGCCAGCTCACCACCGTATCTGACCGGCGGGGACAGGACCCTTTACGAGCAGTACTTC.

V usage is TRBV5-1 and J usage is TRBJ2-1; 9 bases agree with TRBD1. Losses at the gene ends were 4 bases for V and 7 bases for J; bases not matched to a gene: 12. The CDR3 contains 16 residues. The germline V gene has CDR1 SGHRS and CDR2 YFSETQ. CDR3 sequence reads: CASSAWRDRGMNEQFF. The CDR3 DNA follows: TGCGCCAGCAGCGCCTGGAGAGACAGGGGGATGAATGAGCAGTTCTTC. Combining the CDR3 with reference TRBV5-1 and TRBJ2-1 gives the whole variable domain KAGVTQTPRYLIKTRGQQVTLSCSPISGHRSVSWYQQTPGQGLQFLFEYFSETQRNKGNFPGRFSGRQFSNSRSEMNVSTLELGDSALYLCASSAWRDRGMNEQFFGPGTRLTVL.

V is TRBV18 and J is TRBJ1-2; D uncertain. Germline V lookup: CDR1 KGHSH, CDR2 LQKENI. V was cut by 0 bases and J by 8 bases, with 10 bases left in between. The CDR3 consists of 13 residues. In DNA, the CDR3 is TGTGCCAGCTCACCACCTATGGCCAGGGGCTACACCTTC. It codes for CASSPPMARGYTF.

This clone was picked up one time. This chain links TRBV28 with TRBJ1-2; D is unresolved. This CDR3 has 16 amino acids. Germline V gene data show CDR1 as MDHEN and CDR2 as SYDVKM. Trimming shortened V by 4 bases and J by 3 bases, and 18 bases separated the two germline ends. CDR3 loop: CASSSAGPTEDYGYTF. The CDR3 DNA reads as TGTGCCAGCAGTTCTGCGGGTCCCACCGAGGACTATGGCTACACCTTC.

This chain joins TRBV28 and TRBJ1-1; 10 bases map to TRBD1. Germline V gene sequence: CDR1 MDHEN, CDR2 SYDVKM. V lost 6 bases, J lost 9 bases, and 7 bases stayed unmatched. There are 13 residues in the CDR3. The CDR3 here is CASSPGQGVKAFF. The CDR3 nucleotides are TGTGCCAGCAGCCCAGGACAGGGGGTGAAAGCTTTCTTT.

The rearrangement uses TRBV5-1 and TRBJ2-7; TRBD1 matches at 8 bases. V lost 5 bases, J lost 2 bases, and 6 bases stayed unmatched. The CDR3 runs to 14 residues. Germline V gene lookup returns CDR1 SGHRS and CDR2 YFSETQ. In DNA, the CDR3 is TGCGCCAGCAGGACGACAGGGGAGACCTACGAGCAGTACTTC. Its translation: CASRTTGETYEQYF.

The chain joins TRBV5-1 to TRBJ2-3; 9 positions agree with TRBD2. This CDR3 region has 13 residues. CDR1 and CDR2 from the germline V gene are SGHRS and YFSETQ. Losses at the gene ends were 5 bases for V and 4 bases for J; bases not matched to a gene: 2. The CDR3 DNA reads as TGCGCCAGCAGTATAGCGGGAGCAGATACGCAGTATTTT. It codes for CASSIAGADTQYF.

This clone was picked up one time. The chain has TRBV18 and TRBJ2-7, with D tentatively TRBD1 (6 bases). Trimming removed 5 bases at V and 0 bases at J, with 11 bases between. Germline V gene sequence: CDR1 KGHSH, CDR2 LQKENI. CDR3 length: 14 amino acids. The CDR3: CASSEGDTSYEQYF. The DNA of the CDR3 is TGTGCCAGCTCAGAGGGGGACACCTCCTACGAGCAGTACTTC.